This T cell receptor beta chain was sequenced in a study of blood T cell repertoires in COVID-19. Study-wide context: COVID-19 samples, acute and convalescent, were from the United States, Italy and Spain. PBMCs, B-cell-depleted T cells, or T cells provided the cDNA or gDNA that made up the material.

This CDR3 is 13 amino acids long. Deletions cut 2 bases from V and 5 bases from J, with 6 bases between. CDR1 and CDR2 (germline): MNHEY, SMNVEV (reference sequence). Produced via immunoSEQ multiplex PCR; TCRdb's table is partial and in-frame only. The sample has about 250,000 clones, nearly 90% seen once. This sequence originates from a young man with active or convalescent COVID-19. The source material was peripheral blood. The chain has TRBV27 and TRBJ1-4; maybe TRBD1 (5 bases). The CDR3 DNA follows: TGTGCCAGCAGTTTAACAGGAAATGAAAAACTGTTTTTT. Amino acids: CASSLTGNEKLFF.